A single sample is the source of the 8 T cell receptor beta chains below, sequenced in a study of T-cell reconstitution after alpha-beta-depleted transplantation in children. TCRbeta library construction was performed incorporating unique molecular identifiers. TCRdb reprocessed the PCR reads via MiXCR and lists one record per CDR3 protein. The data hold hundreds of thousands of distinct CDR3 sequences, with 9.9% observed a single time. Sequencing was performed on PBMCs from the stem cell graft donor, taken from the stem cell graft. Source of these receptors: a human donor who donated a stem cell graft to a child with SCID.

The sample holds a few counts of this clonotype. This chain links TRBV5-1 with TRBJ2-1; either TRBD1 or TRBD2 may fit D (5 bases each). CDR3 length equals 15 residues. V lost 4 bases, J lost 8 bases, and 19 bases lay in between. Per the germline V gene, CDR1 is SGHRS and CDR2 is YFSETQ. CDR3 amino acids: CASSERGPRGDEQFF. The CDR3 DNA sequence: TGCGCCAGCAGCGAGAGGGGCCCCCGGGGAGATGAGCAGTTCTTC.

This clonotype has a handful of counts. This chain uses TRBV12-3 or TRBV12-4 with TRBJ2-7; 8 bases agree with TRBD2. This CDR3 contains 15 residues. With V trimmed by 6 bases and J by 5 bases, 12 bases remained unmatched. The CDR3 coding sequence is TGTGCCAGCAGCCAGACTCGCGGGGGGTTCAACGAGCAGTACTTC. It yields the protein CASSQTRGGFNEQYF.

This clonotype turned up a few times. The gene calls are TRBV27 and TRBJ2-2, with TRBD2 matching 9 bases. The CDR3 totals 16 residues. The germline CDR1 and CDR2 sequences are MNHEY and SMNVEV (reference sequence). The V gene end was trimmed by 4 bases and the J gene end by 6 bases; junction bases not matched to a gene: 9. CDR3 sequence reads: CASSSIPRTSAGELFF. The CDR3 DNA reads TGTGCCAGCAGTTCTATTCCCCGGACTAGCGCCGGGGAGCTGTTTTTT.

This clonotype was counted only a few times. The V call is TRBV5-1, the J call TRBJ2-1; weak D call: TRBD2 (6 bases). The CDR3 has 14 residues. V gave up 0 bases and J gave up 9 bases, with 13 bases separating them. The V gene's germline CDR1 is SGHRS and CDR2 YFSETQ. CDR3 loop: CASSLGLDGGEQFF. The CDR3 coding sequence is TGCGCCAGCAGCTTGGGACTCGACGGGGGTGAGCAGTTCTTC.

This chain uses TRBV18 with TRBJ1-4; 9 bases are shared with TRBD1. Unmatched junction bases numbered 9, after V lost 4 bases and J lost 3 bases. The V gene's germline CDR1 is KGHSH and CDR2 LQKENI. The CDR3 has 17 residues. CDR3 in DNA: TGTGCCAGCTCACGCCAAACAGGGGGCACCGCTAATGAAAAACTGTTTTTT. Translated, it gives CASSRQTGGTANEKLFF.

This clonotype was found a few times. This chain joins TRBV4-2 and TRBJ2-3; maybe TRBD2 (5 bases). This CDR3 contains 14 residues. Germline V gives CDR1 LGHNA, CDR2 YNFKEQ. The V and J ends lost 2 bases and 3 bases respectively, with 9 bases between them. DNA for the CDR3: TGTGCCAGCAGCCAATCTTTAGCGACAGATACGCAGTATTTT. This codes for CASSQSLATDTQYF.

This clonotype occurred many times. The chain has TRBV14 and TRBJ1-3, with D uncertain. Trimming cost V 0 bases and J 4 bases, with 4 bases left between them. Germline CDR1 reads SGHDN; CDR2 reads FVKESK. The CDR3 totals 13 residues. CDR3 nucleotides: TGTGCCAGCAGCCAAGACCGAGGAAACACCATATATTTT. Translated, it gives CASSQDRGNTIYF.

The chain joins TRBV6-5 to TRBJ2-5; the D gene is possibly TRBD1 (6 bases). Trimming removed 4 bases from V and 6 bases from J, with 15 bases in between. The CDR3 has 14 amino acids. Germline V gene lookup returns CDR1 MNHEY and CDR2 SVGAGI. CDR3 DNA: TGTGCCAGCAGTTTCTCACAGGGCGGACAGACCCAGTACTTC. Amino acids: CASSFSQGGQTQYF.